These T cell receptor beta chains were read from a single sample in a study of T cells in Graves' hyperthyroidism and ophthalmopathy. TCRdb re-called the multiplex PCR reads with MiXCR, one entry per CDR3 protein. The sample gives some 560,000 distinct CDR3 sequences, 15% to 17% of which show up once; under 8% is in the top ten. Sequences were obtained from blood. These receptors were collected from a woman between 25 and 40 years old with Graves' hyperthyroidism. Each CDR3 is given with its conserved first and last residue. D genes are given only for firm matches. Clone size is not always given. Where it is, it says once, few, many or a class for expanded clones.

abundance: many; len: 16; j_gene: TRBJ2-7; d_gene: TRBD1; v_gene: TRBV27; CDR3nt: TGTGCCAGCAGTTCGGCCCACGGGACAGGGATATACGAGCAGTACTTC; CDR3aa: CASSSAHGTGIYEQYF
abundance: -; len: 16; j_gene: TRBJ2-2; d_gene: -; v_gene: TRBV5-1; CDR3nt: TGCGCCAGCAGCTTGGCCTTAGCGGATTACACCGGGGAGCTGTTTTTT; CDR3aa: CASSLALADYTGELFF
abundance: -; len: 17; j_gene: TRBJ1-3; d_gene: -; v_gene: TRBV5-4; CDR3nt: TGTGCCAGCAGCTTGACCCTTTCGGGGGGCTCTGGAAACACCATATATTTT; CDR3aa: CASSLTLSGGSGNTIYF
abundance: -; len: 14; j_gene: TRBJ2-5; d_gene: -; v_gene: TRBV7-8; CDR3nt: TGTGCCAGCAGCTTATCACACCTCAAAGAGACCCAGTACTTC; CDR3aa: CASSLSHLKETQYF
abundance: many; len: 18; j_gene: TRBJ1-5; d_gene: TRBD1; v_gene: TRBV19; CDR3nt: TGTGCCAGTACCCGGACAGGGAGCCGCCTGGGTGGCAATCAGCCCCAGCATTTT; CDR3aa: CASTRTGSRLGGNQPQHF
abundance: -; len: 14; j_gene: TRBJ1-1; d_gene: -; v_gene: TRBV9; CDR3nt: TGTGCCAGCAGCGTAGCCGGGTTCGGCTCTGAAGCTTTCTTT; CDR3aa: CASSVAGFGSEAFF
abundance: few; len: 16; j_gene: TRBJ2-6; d_gene: -; v_gene: TRBV18; CDR3nt: TGTGCCAGCTCGTGGGACCACATAACTGGGGCCAACGTCCTGACTTTC; CDR3aa: CASSWDHITGANVLTF
abundance: -; len: 20; j_gene: TRBJ2-3; d_gene: TRBD2; v_gene: TRBV6-1; CDR3nt: TGTGCCAGCAGTGAACGGAGAAGACTAGCGGGACGCCTATACACAGATACGCAGTATTTT; CDR3aa: CASSERRRLAGRLYTDTQYF
abundance: -; len: 11; j_gene: TRBJ2-7; d_gene: -; v_gene: TRBV27; CDR3nt: TGTGCCAGCAGTTTATTCGGCCGGCAGTACTTC; CDR3aa: CASSLFGRQYF
abundance: many; len: 15; j_gene: TRBJ2-7; d_gene: -; v_gene: TRBV10-3; CDR3nt: TGTGCCATCCAAGAAGGGGGGAGTCATACCTACGAGCAGTACTTC; CDR3aa: CAIQEGGSHTYEQYF
abundance: -; len: 17; j_gene: TRBJ1-5; d_gene: -; v_gene: TRBV10-3; CDR3nt: TGTGCCATCAGTCGGGACCTAGGGAGGGATAGCAATCAGCCCCAGCATTTT; CDR3aa: CAISRDLGRDSNQPQHF